This is a list of T cell receptor beta chains from one sample in a study of blood T cells in healthy people across ages. Each CDR3 protein is one row after TCRdb ran MiXCR on the 5' RACE reads. The sample consists of some 1 million distinct CDR3 sequences, under 45% of them appearing once. The sequencing input was blood. These receptor sequences come from a woman aged 55-75 years in good health. The CDR3 runs from the conserved cysteine through the conserved F or W. The order of the fields is V gene, J gene, clone size, D gene, CDR3 protein, CDR3 DNA. A D gene is named only where the DNA matches it firmly. Some rows have no size entry. The others give once, few or many, or a class for an expanded clone.

TRBV20-1	TRBJ2-5	few	TRBD1	CSAGPTGGKETQYF	TGCAGTGCTGGACCGACAGGGGGAAAAGAGACCCAGTACTTC
TRBV2	TRBJ1-4	NA	NA	CASKKVGTNEKLFF	TGTGCCAGCAAGAAGGTCGGGACTAATGAAAAACTGTTTTTT
TRBV29-1	TRBJ2-5	NA	TRBD2	CSVEGGGRDNEQYF	TGCAGCGTTGAAGGAGGCGGGAGAGACAATGAGCAGTACTTC
TRBV29-1	TRBJ2-3	NA	NA	CSVAGTPRTDTQYF	TGCAGCGTGGCCGGGACACCCCGCACAGATACGCAGTATTTT
TRBV7-8	TRBJ2-7	NA	TRBD1	CASSPDGTEEYEQYF	TGTGCCAGCAGCCCAGACGGGACAGAAGAATACGAGCAGTACTTC
TRBV20-1	TRBJ2-1	few	TRBD2	CSARDLSGNQQFF	TGCAGTGCTAGAGATCTAAGCGGGAACCAGCAGTTCTTC
TRBV29-1	TRBJ2-5	few	NA	CSIGKSQETQYF	TGCAGCATCGGGAAGTCCCAAGAGACCCAGTACTTC
TRBV28	TRBJ2-7	NA	TRBD2	CASSLGGVSYNEQYF	TGTGCCAGCAGTTTAGGGGGGGTCTCCTACAATGAGCAGTACTTC
TRBV20-1	TRBJ2-7	NA	TRBD2	CSARATSAYEQYF	TGCAGTGCTAGGGCGACTAGCGCCTACGAGCAGTACTTC
TRBV20-1	TRBJ1-1	NA	NA	CSASGGKAVRSTEAFF	TGCAGTGCCAGTGGAGGGAAGGCGGTTAGGTCCACTGAAGCTTTCTTT
TRBV6-4	TRBJ2-1	NA	NA	CASSDYFSYNEQFF	TGTGCCAGCAGTGATTACTTCTCCTACAATGAGCAGTTCTTC
TRBV7-2	TRBJ2-1	NA	TRBD2	CASSLVLAGGVMGNEQFF	TGTGCCAGCAGCTTAGTACTAGCGGGAGGGGTAATGGGCAATGAGCAGTTCTTC
TRBV20-1	TRBJ2-5	many	NA	CSACDIGNQETQYF	TGCAGTGCTTGTGACATAGGGAACCAAGAGACCCAGTACTTC
TRBV2	TRBJ2-7	few	NA	CASRLDAYEQYF	TGTGCCAGCAGGTTGGACGCATACGAGCAGTACTTC
TRBV20-1	TRBJ2-1	NA	NA	CSASSDRYEQFF	TGCAGTGCTAGCTCAGATAGATATGAGCAGTTCTTC
TRBV7-3	TRBJ2-2	NA	NA	CASSLQGSGGELFF	TGTGCCAGCTCACTTCAGGGGTCTGGCGGGGAGCTGTTTTTT
TRBV7-9	TRBJ1-2	NA	NA	CASSLLENYGYTF	TGTGCCAGCAGCTTACTTGAAAACTATGGCTACACCTTC
TRBV4-2	TRBJ2-7	NA	NA	CASSQSPSSSYEQYF	TGTGCCAGCAGCCAGAGCCCGTCAAGCTCCTACGAGCAGTACTTC
TRBV6-2/TRBV6-3	TRBJ1-1	few	NA	CASTQGSEAFF	TGTGCCAGCACCCAGGGTTCAGAAGCTTTCTTT